The clone carrying this T cell receptor beta chain was detected only a few times. Using a J-beta primer mix together with a sample-barcoded 5' primer, a second PCR was run for about 7 to 12 cycles. In TCRdb, the 5' RACE reads were re-called with MiXCR into one record per CDR3 protein. This table has approximately 800,000 distinct CDR3 sequences, under 30% appearing once. The data belong to a study of blood T cells in healthy people across ages. The CDR3 consists of 14 residues. Trimming left V 4 bases short and J 2 bases short, with 13 bases between. Germline CDR1 SGHRS, CDR2 YFSETQ. The same sample was also studied in work on T cells of mothers and their children.

Source material: blood. This chain uses TRBV5-1 with TRBJ2-7; D not resolved. This TCR came from a boy aged 5 to 17 in good health. CDR3 sequence (DNA): TGCGCCAGCAGCCCGGAAGCTCAAACCTACGAGCAGTACTTC. Its protein is CASSPEAQTYEQYF.